These 4 T cell receptor delta chains were sequenced from one sample in a study of γδ T cells in repeated Plasmodium falciparum infection. TCRdb re-called the multiplex PCR reads with CATT. Among 90,000 to 95,000 delta-chain clones listed, 0.85% to 1% were seen once. Gammadelta T cells were flow-sorted from PBMC into Vgamma9/Vdelta2+ and Vdelta2-negative populations for bulk analysis. Input material: gamma-delta T cells from blood. These receptors were obtained from a pool of human donors (malaria-infected and uninfected, not separated).

About this clone itself: TCRdb's entry gives the protein of a much larger clone, which mismatches this DNA's translation at residue 10, likely from a read error; the protein reported here is translated from the DNA. V and J are TRDV1 and TRDJ1; TRDD3 aligns across 10 bases. The CDR3 runs 12 residues. Germline V gene data show CDR1 as TSWWSYY and CDR2 as QGS. The CDR3 DNA sequence: TGTGCTCTGGGGGATACGGACGATAAACCCATCTTT. Protein product: CALGDTDDKPIF.

In this sample, this clone turned up a few times. The TCRdb protein comes from a much larger clone and disagrees with this DNA's translation at residue 8, likely due to a read error; the protein given here is derived from the DNA. This chain uses TRDV2 with TRDJ1; 8 nucleotides line up with TRDD3. Matching the DNA to germline supplied the J gene, which TCRdb does not give. This CDR3 comprises 16 residues. Trimming removed 5 bases from V and 2 bases from J; junction bases left unmatched: 12. CDR1 GEAIGNYY and CDR2 EKD come from the germline V gene. The CDR3 coding sequence is TGTGCCTGTGGCCCGGGGATACACGTGGTTACCGATAAACTCATCTTT. Translated, it gives CACGPGIHVVTDKLIF.

This clone was counted between two and nine times. TCRdb records a much larger clone's protein for this DNA, with a difference at residue 5 that likely arises from a read error; the protein given is the translation of the DNA. The rearrangement uses TRDV2 and TRDJ1; 10 bases line up with TRDD3. TCRdb leaves out the J gene; it was filled in here by matching the DNA to germline. V lost 2 bases and J lost 0; bases outside the gene matches: 23. The germline gives CDR1 GEAIGNYY, CDR2 EKD. This CDR3 contains 22 residues. The CDR3 DNA sequence: TGTGCCTGTGACAACATTACTGGGGGATTGATAAAGCTACCGAATTACACCGATAAACTCATCTTT. It yields the protein CACDNITGGLIKLPNYTDKLIF.

The chain is built from TRDV2 and TRDJ1; D not certain. No J gene was available from TCRdb, and it was assigned here by a germline match of the DNA. Germline V gives CDR1 GEAIGNYY, CDR2 EKD. V was cut by 3 bases and J by 8 bases, with 15 bases left in between. The CDR3 runs to 13 residues. The CDR3 loop is CACDSISDRKLIF. Here the CDR3 DNA reads TGTGCCTGTGACTCAATTTCGGACCGAAAACTCATCTTT.